The present T cell receptor beta chain was sequenced within a study of control samples from healthy donors and cancer patients. Assay used: immunoSEQ multiplex PCR; TCRdb lists only in-frame clones, some missing. The data contain about 98,000 clones, under 95% of them singletons. The clonotype originates from a woman under 30 in good health. Material for sequencing was blood.

For the CDR3, the DNA is TGTGCCAGCAGCTTGTCTCCCGGGACCGGGGAGCTGTTTTTT. Residues: CASSLSPGTGELFF. The chain combines TRBV5-6 with TRBJ2-2, with D hard to call. V dropped 1 base and J dropped 5 bases, with 9 bases sitting between them. The CDR3 length is 14 residues. In germline, CDR1 is SGHDT, CDR2 YYEEEE. The full variable domain, with the rest looked up from reference TRBV5-6 and TRBJ2-2, is DAGVTQSPTHLIKTRGQQVTLRCSPKSGHDTVSWYQQALGQGPQFIFQYYEEEERQRGNFPDRFSGHQFPNYSSELNVNALLLGDSALYLCASSLSPGTGELFFGEGSRLTVL.